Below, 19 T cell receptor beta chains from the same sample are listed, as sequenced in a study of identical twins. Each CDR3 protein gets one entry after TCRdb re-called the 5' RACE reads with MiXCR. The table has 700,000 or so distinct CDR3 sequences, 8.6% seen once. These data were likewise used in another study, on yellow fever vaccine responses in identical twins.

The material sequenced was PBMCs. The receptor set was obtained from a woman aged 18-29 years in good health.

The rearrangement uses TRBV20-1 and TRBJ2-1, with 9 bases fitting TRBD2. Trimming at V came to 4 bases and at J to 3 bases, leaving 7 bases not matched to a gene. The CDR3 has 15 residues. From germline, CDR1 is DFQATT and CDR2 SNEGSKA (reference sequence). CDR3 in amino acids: CSAISPSGIYNEQFF. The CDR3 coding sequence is TGCAGTGCTATCTCTCCTAGCGGGATCTACAATGAGCAGTTCTTC.

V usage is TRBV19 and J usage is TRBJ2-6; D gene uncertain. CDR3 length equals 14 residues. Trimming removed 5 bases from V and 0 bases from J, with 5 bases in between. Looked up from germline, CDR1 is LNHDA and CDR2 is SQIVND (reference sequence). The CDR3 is CASSRPSGANVLTF. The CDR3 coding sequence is TGTGCCAGTAGTCGACCCTCTGGGGCCAACGTCCTGACTTTC. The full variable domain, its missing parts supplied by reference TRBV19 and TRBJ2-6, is DGGITQSPKYLFRKEGQNVTLSCEQNLNHDAMYWYRQDPGQGLRLIYYSQIVNDFQKGDIAEGYSVSREKKESFPLTVTSAQKNPTAFYLCASSRPSGANVLTFGAGSRLTVL.

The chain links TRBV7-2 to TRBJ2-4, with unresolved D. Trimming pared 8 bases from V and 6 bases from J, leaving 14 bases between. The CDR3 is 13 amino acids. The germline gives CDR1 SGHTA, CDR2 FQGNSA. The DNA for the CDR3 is TGTGCCAGCTCGAATCATAGAGGAAACATTCAGTACTTC. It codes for CASSNHRGNIQYF. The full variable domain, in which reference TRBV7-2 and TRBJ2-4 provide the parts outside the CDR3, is GAGVSQSPSNKVTEKGKDVELRCDPISGHTALYWYRQSLGQGLEFLIYFQGNSAPDKSGLPSDRFSAERTGGSVSTLTIQRTQQEDSAVYLCASSNHRGNIQYFGAGTRLSVL.

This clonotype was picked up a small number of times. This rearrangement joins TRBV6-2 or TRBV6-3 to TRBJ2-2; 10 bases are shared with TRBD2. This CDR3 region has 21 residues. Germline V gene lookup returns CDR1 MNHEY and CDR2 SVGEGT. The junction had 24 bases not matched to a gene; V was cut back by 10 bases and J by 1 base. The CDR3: CANQDRVGTSGDPWNTGELFF. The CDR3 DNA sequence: TGTGCCAACCAGGACAGGGTTGGAACTAGCGGGGACCCCTGGAACACCGGGGAGCTGTTTTTT.

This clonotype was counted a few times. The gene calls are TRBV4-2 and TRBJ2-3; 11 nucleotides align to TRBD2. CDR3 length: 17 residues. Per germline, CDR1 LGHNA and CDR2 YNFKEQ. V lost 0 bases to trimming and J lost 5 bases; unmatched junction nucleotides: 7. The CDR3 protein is CASSQDKLAGVEDTQYF. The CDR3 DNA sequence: TGTGCCAGCAGCCAAGATAAACTAGCGGGAGTCGAAGATACGCAGTATTTT.

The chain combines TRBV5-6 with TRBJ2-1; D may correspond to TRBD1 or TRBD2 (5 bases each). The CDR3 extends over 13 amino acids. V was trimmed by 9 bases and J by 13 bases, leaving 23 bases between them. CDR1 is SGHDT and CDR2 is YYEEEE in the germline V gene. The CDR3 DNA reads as TGTGCCATGAGCCCCGGGTCTGGGGGTCTACAGTTCTTC. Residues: CAMSPGSGGLQFF.

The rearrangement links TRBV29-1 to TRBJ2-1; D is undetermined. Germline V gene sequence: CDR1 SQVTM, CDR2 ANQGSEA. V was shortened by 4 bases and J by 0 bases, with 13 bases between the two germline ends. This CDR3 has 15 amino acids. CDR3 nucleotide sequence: TGCAGCGTTGTGCTTAGCCCCAGCTCCTACAATGAGCAGTTCTTC. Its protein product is CSVVLSPSSYNEQFF.

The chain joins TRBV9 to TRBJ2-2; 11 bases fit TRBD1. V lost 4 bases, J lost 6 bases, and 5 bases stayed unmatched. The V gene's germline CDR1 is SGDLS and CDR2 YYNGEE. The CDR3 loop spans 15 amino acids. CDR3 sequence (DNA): TGTGCCAGCAGCACAGTGGGACAGGGGGCCGGGGAGCTGTTTTTT. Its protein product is CASSTVGQGAGELFF.

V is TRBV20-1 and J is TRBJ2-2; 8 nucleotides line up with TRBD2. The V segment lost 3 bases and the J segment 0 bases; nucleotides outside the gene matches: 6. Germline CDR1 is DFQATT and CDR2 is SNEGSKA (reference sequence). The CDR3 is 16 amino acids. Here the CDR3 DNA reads TGCAGTGCTAGGCGCCCGGGACTAGCGAACACCGGGGAGCTGTTTTTT. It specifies CSARRPGLANTGELFF.

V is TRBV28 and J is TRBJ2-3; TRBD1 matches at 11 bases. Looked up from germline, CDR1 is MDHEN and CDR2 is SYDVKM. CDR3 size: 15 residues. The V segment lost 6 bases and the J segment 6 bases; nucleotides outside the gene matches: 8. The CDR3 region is CASRVGTGGFDTQYF. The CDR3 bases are TGTGCCAGCAGGGTGGGGACAGGGGGATTCGATACGCAGTATTTT.

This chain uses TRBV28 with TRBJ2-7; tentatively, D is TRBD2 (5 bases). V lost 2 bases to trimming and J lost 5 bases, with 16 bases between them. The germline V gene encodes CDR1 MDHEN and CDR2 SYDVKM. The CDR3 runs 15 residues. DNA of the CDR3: TGTGCCAGCAGTTTAGGGTCGGGGTCTACACACGAGCAGTACTTC. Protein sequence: CASSLGSGSTHEQYF.

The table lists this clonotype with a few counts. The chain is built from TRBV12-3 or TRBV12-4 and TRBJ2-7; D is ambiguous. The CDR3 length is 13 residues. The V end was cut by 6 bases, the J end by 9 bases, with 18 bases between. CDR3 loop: CASRAGPPTRQYF. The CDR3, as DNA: TGTGCCAGCAGGGCCGGGCCTCCTACGAGGCAGTACTTC.

The CDR3 sequence: CASSPLDRGTYNEQFF. The CDR3 DNA reads TGTGCCAGCAGTCCACTGGACAGGGGGACCTACAATGAGCAGTTCTTC. The rearrangement joins TRBV6-1 to TRBJ2-1, with 10 bases lining up with TRBD1. CDR3 length: 16 residues. Germline V CDR1 and CDR2: MNHNS, SASEGT. The V gene end was trimmed by 5 bases and the J gene end by 2 bases; junction bases not matched to a gene: 6.

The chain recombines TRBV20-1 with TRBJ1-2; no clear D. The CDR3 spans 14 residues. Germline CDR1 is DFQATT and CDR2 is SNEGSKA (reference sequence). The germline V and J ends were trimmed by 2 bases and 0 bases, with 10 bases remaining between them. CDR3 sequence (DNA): TGCAGTGCTAGATCGGCAGAAACTAACTATGGCTACACCTTC. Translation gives CSARSAETNYGYTF.

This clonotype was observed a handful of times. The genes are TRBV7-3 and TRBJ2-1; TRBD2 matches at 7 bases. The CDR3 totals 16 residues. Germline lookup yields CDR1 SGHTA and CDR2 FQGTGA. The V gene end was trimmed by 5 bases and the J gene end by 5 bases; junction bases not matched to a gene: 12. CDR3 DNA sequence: TGTGCCAGCAGCCCACTCCAGTGGGCGGGGGACAATGAGCAGTTCTTC. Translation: CASSPLQWAGDNEQFF.

DNA for the CDR3: TGTGCCAGCAGTAATGGAGGAGGGGATCAGCCCCAGCATTTT. Translation gives CASSNGGGDQPQHF. The rearrangement joins TRBV28 to TRBJ1-5; a possible D gene is TRBD1 (5 bases). The germline gives CDR1 MDHEN, CDR2 SYDVKM. This CDR3 contains 14 residues. Trimming cost V 5 bases and J 5 bases, with 13 bases left between them.

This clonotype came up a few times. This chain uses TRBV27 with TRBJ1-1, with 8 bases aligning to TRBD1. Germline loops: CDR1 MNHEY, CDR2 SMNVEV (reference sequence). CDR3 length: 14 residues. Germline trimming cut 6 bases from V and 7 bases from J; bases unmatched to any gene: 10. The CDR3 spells CASSQGAEVYEAFF. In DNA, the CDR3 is TGTGCCAGCAGCCAGGGGGCGGAGGTTTATGAAGCTTTCTTT.

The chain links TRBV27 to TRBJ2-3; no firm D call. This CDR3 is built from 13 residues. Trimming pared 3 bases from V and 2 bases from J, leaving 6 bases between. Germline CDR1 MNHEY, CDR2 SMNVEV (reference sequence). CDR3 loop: CASSFLHTDTQYF. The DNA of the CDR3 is TGTGCCAGCAGTTTTTTACACACAGATACGCAGTATTTT.

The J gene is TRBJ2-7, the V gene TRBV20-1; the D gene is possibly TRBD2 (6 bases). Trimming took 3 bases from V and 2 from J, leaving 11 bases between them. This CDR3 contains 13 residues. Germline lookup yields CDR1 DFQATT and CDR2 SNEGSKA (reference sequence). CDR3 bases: TGCAGTGCTAGCCCAGCGGGTGCCTACGAGCAGTACTTC. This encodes CSASPAGAYEQYF.